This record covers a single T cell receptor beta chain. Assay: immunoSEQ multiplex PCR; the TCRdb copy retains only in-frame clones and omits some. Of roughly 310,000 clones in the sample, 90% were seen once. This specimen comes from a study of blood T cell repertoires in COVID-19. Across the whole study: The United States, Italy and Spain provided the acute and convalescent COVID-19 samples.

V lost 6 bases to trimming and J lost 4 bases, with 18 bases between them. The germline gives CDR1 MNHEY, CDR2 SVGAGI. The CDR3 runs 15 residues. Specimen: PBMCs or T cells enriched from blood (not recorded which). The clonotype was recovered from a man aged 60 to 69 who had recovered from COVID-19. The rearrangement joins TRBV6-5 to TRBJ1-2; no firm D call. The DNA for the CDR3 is TGTGCCAGCAGCTTGGGTCCCGGGGATAGCTATGGCTACACCTTC. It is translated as CASSLGPGDSYGYTF.